A selection of T cell receptor beta chains follows, all from one sample in a study of CD4+ T cells in melanoma. Clones were sequenced by immunoSEQ multiplex PCR, and TCRdb holds only the in-frame ones, with some missing. The table includes around 110,000 clones, roughly 90% detected once. The source material was peripheral blood. The receptors stem from a human donor with melanoma. The CDR3 runs from the conserved cysteine through the conserved F or W. D genes are given only for firm matches. Size is omitted from some rows. Given values are once, few, many or a class for expanded clones.

j_call clone_size v_call d_call cdr3_aa cdr3_nt
TRBJ2-1 NA TRBV27 TRBD2 CASSGLSGGRDNEQFF TGTGCCAGCAGTGGACTTAGCGGGGGGCGGGACAATGAGCAGTTCTTC
TRBJ2-1 NA TRBV5-1 TRBD2 CASSPGTSGTYNEQFF TGCGCCAGCAGCCCCGGGACTAGCGGGACCTACAATGAGCAGTTCTTC
TRBJ1-4 NA TRBV7-8 TRBD1 CASSLESGQGVGEKLFF TGTGCCAGCAGCTTAGAAAGTGGACAGGGTGTTGGTGAAAAACTGTTTTTT
TRBJ2-3 NA TRBV7-2 NA CASSMGGGPRADTQYF TGTGCCAGCAGCATGGGCGGGGGCCCTCGGGCAGATACGCAGTATTTT
TRBJ1-2 once TRBV7-9 NA CASSLAADNYGYTF TGTGCCAGCAGCTTAGCGGCGGATAACTATGGCTACACCTTC
TRBJ1-2 NA TRBV13 NA CASSSRVRRGLRPGENYGYTF TGTGCCAGCAGCTCAAGGGTACGTAGGGGCTTGAGGCCCGGAGAAAACTATGGCTACACCTTC
TRBJ2-7 NA TRBV4-1 TRBD2 CASSRTEGGQFEQYF TGCGCCAGCAGCCGTACGGAGGGAGGGCAGTTCGAGCAGTACTTC
TRBJ2-2 NA TRBV7-6 NA CASSQEGGTNTGELFF TGTGCCAGCAGCCAAGAGGGGGGAACGAACACCGGGGAGCTGTTTTTT
TRBJ2-5 once TRBV7-9 NA CASSLIQQETQYF TGTGCCAGCAGCTTAATACAGCAAGAGACCCAGTACTTC
TRBJ1-5 NA TRBV6-5 NA CASRAGGTNQPQHF TGTGCCAGCAGGGCGGGGGGGACCAATCAGCCCCAGCATTTT
TRBJ2-1 NA TRBV4-3 NA CASSLKPLYPGEMYNEQFF TGCGCCAGCAGCCTCAAGCCTTTATATCCGGGGGAAATGTACAATGAGCAGTTCTTC
TRBJ2-5 NA TRBV2 NA CASSGGRGGGWETQYF TGTGCCAGCAGTGGGGGCCGGGGTGGGGGCTGGGAGACCCAGTACTTC
TRBJ2-3 NA TRBV7-2 NA CASSLAYYSTDTQYF TGTGCCAGCAGCTTAGCCTACTATTCCACAGATACGCAGTATTTT
TRBJ2-1 few TRBV9 TRBD2 CASSEGLALGEQFF TGTGCCAGCAGCGAGGGACTAGCATTGGGTGAGCAGTTCTTC
TRBJ2-7 once TRBV7-2 TRBD2 CASSLDRGVTYEQYF TGTGCCAGCAGCTTAGACCGGGGGGTAACCTACGAGCAGTACTTC
TRBJ2-7 NA TRBV7-6 NA CASSATDRYITYEQYF TGTGCCAGCAGCGCTACGGACCGATACATCACCTACGAGCAGTACTTC
TRBJ1-5 NA TRBV18 NA CASSRRDQPQHF TGTGCCAGCTCACGGAGGGATCAGCCCCAGCATTTT
TRBJ2-2 NA TRBV5-6 NA CASSLTGVNTGELFF TGTGCCAGCAGCTTGACAGGCGTGAACACCGGGGAGCTGTTTTTT
TRBJ1-2 NA TRBV7-2 NA CASSLEGSTNYGYTF TGTGCCAGCAGCTTAGAAGGCAGCACTAACTATGGCTACACCTTC
TRBJ2-3 NA TRBV5-1 NA CASSLSIGMGTDTQYF TGCGCCAGCAGCTTGAGCATCGGAATGGGGACAGATACGCAGTATTTT
TRBJ2-1 NA TRBV5-1 NA CASSLGNGGHSYNEQFF TGCGCCAGCAGCTTGGGCAACGGGGGGCACTCCTACAATGAGCAGTTCTTC
TRBJ2-7 once TRBV7-2 NA CASSLRLGVEQYF TGTGCCAGCAGCTTACGCCTGGGAGTCGAGCAGTACTTC
TRBJ2-1 NA TRBV7-3 TRBD2 CASSLTRTSGLNEQFF TGTGCCAGCAGCTTGACCCGGACTAGCGGTTTGAATGAGCAGTTCTTC
TRBJ1-3 NA TRBV30 NA CAWSDYTETGNTIYF TGTGCCTGGAGTGACTATACAGAAACCGGAAACACCATATATTTT
TRBJ1-2 NA TRBV5-1 TRBD1 CASRPTGSFYGYTF TGCGCCAGCAGACCGACAGGGTCGTTCTATGGCTACACCTTC
TRBJ2-5 NA TRBV5-1 NA CASSLIAGVETQYF TGCGCCAGCAGCTTGATCGCAGGGGTAGAGACCCAGTACTTC
TRBJ2-7 NA TRBV7-6 TRBD1 CASSLVPGGEQYF TGTGCCAGCAGCTTAGTACCAGGGGGCGAGCAGTACTTC
TRBJ1-1 NA TRBV7-3 NA CASSFQGSNTEAFF TGTGCCAGCAGCTTCCAGGGTTCAAACACTGAAGCTTTCTTT
TRBJ2-3 NA TRBV5-1 TRBD2 CASSSTSGELTDTQYF TGCGCCAGCAGCTCAACTAGCGGGGAGCTCACAGATACGCAGTATTTT
TRBJ1-6 few TRBV11-2 NA CASSPRQGTNSPLHF TGTGCCAGCAGCCCCCGCCAGGGAACGAATTCACCCCTCCACTTT
TRBJ1-6 few TRBV7-9 NA CASSRTAYNSPLHF TGTGCCAGCAGCCGCACGGCCTATAATTCACCCCTCCACTTT
TRBJ2-3 NA TRBV19 NA CASSNRQDTDTQYF TGTGCCAGTAGTAACCGACAGGACACAGATACGCAGTATTTT
TRBJ2-3 NA TRBV6-5 TRBD2 CASSYSREGSTDTQYF TGTGCCAGCAGTTACTCGAGGGAGGGGAGCACAGATACGCAGTATTTT
TRBJ2-5 few TRBV15 TRBD2 CATRNLAGGQTQYF TGTGCCACCCGAAATCTAGCGGGGGGTCAGACCCAGTACTTC
TRBJ1-6 NA TRBV27 NA CASRQPESYNSPLHF TGTGCCAGCAGGCAACCGGAATCCTATAATTCACCCCTCCACTTT
TRBJ1-2 NA TRBV5-6 TRBD1 CASSKGQGGYGYTF TGTGCCAGCAGCAAGGGACAGGGCGGCTATGGCTACACCTTC
TRBJ2-3 NA TRBV7-2 TRBD1 CASSHRGDRVTDTQYF TGTGCCAGCAGCCATCGAGGGGACAGGGTGACAGATACGCAGTATTTT
TRBJ2-3 once TRBV30 NA CAWSVGWGRGVADTQYF TGTGCCTGGAGTGTAGGGTGGGGGCGCGGGGTGGCAGATACGCAGTATTTT